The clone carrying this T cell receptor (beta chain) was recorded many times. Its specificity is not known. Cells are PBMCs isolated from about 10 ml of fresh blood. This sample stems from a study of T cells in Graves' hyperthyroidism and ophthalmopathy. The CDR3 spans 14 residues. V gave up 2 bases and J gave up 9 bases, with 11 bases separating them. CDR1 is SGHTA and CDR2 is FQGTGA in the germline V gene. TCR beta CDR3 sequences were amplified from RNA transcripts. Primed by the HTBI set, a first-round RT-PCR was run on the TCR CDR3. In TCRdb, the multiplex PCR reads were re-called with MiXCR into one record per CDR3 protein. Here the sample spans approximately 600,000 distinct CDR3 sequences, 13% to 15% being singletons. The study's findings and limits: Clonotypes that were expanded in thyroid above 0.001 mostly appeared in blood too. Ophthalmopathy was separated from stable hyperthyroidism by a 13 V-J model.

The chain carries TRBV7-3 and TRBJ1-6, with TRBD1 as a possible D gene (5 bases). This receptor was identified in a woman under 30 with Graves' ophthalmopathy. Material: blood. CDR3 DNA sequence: TGTGCCAGCAGCTTATCAGGGCCGGGTTCACCCCTCCACTTT. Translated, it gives CASSLSGPGSPLHF.